This T cell receptor beta chain was recovered during a study of control samples from healthy donors and cancer patients. This clone appeared once. The protocol was immunoSEQ multiplex PCR, while the TCRdb copy is restricted to in-frame clones and leaves out a portion. Among around 120,000 clones listed, over 75% were seen once. Sequencing was done on a sample of PBMCs. This TCR came from a woman aged 45-59 years with colorectal cancer.

The CDR3 here is CASRIRGGSFSNQPQHF. The CDR3 nucleotides are TGTGCCAGCAGAATACGAGGAGGGTCGTTTAGCAATCAGCCCCAGCATTTT. V usage is TRBV2 and J usage is TRBJ1-5; D gene ambiguous. Germline assignment: CDR1 SNHLY and CDR2 FYNNEI. Trimming pared 6 bases from V and 0 bases from J, leaving 18 bases between. The CDR3 is made up of 17 amino acids.